These T cell receptor beta chains were read from a single sample in a study of cytomegalovirus exposure and HLA in healthy donors. Method: immunoSEQ multiplex PCR; TCRdb's copy keeps in-frame clones and lacks some. The table has 260,000 or so clones, just under 90% seen once. Material: PBMCs. The receptors derive from a man aged 18 to 29 in good health and CMV-seronegative. CDR3s include the opening cysteine and the closing phenylalanine or tryptophan.

j_gene | v_gene | CDR3aa
TRBJ1-4 | TRBV27 | CASSFSATNEKLFF
TRBJ1-1 | TRBV27 | CASSSLPYSSDTEAFF
TRBJ2-7 | TRBV7-8 | CASSLAAGGASYEQYF
TRBJ2-1 | TRBV16 | CASSPGQVYNEQFF
TRBJ2-7 | TRBV7-3 | CASSFGGPPYEQYF
TRBJ2-7 | TRBV27 | CASSFSEGGVDEQYF
TRBJ2-1 | TRBV2 | CASLGLSHYNEQFF
TRBJ2-1 | TRBV2 | CASSSRLAGNEQFF
TRBJ2-7 | TRBV28 | CASTRSLAGYEQYF
TRBJ2-7 | TRBV4-2 | CASSQEGTSGAYEQYF
TRBJ1-5 | TRBV28 | CASGALAGSNQPQHF
TRBJ2-1 | TRBV5-4 | CASSQDLGAYNEQFF
TRBJ2-7 | TRBV11-3 | CASSFGGNSYEQYF
TRBJ1-2 | TRBV6-5 | CASSRNRDPDGYTF
TRBJ1-3 | TRBV28 | CASGQADSGNTIYF
TRBJ2-5 | TRBV28 | CASSWEWGGKGQETQYF
TRBJ2-7 | TRBV29-1 | CSVYRAHEQYF
TRBJ2-7 | TRBV28 | CASSLSFGATRGEQYF
TRBJ1-1 | TRBV19 | CATTGGQNTEAFF
TRBJ2-7 | TRBV11-2 | CASSLDLGTGFYEQYF
TRBJ2-3 | TRBV4-1 | CASSQGVVDTQYF
TRBJ2-2 | TRBV1 | CTSSQELGETGELFF
TRBJ1-5 | TRBV21-1 | CASTWGQGQPQHF
TRBJ2-3 | TRBV7-9 | CASSLSGHTQYF
TRBJ2-7 | TRBV5-1 | CASRNRDSTVGDYEQYF
TRBJ2-5 | TRBV15 | CATSRDSNQETQYF
TRBJ2-1 | TRBV4-1 | CASSPSLLWASGLVNNEQFF
TRBJ2-7 | TRBV14 | CASSLLPGLAGAEQYF
TRBJ1-4 | TRBV29-1 | CSVVAGGAYEKLFF
TRBJ2-7 | TRBV7-2 | CASSLDGTGGWLEQYF
TRBJ2-2 | TRBV5-4 | CASSLGQGANTGELFF
TRBJ2-7 | TRBV5-1 | CASSLWTGATSDEQYF
TRBJ2-7 | TRBV28 | CASSLSEGAAGSYEQYF
TRBJ1-1 | TRBV10-3 | CAISESKDFAEAFF
TRBJ2-3 | TRBV2 | CASSAEGRTQYF
TRBJ2-7 | TRBV5-1 | CASSLARGYEQYF
TRBJ1-4 | TRBV5-4 | CASSLGPREEKLFF
TRBJ2-3 | TRBV5-4 | CASSGRGFTDTQYF
TRBJ2-1 | TRBV5-6 | CASSLDYEQFF
TRBJ1-2 | TRBV5-1 | CASSTGSDMGQNGYTF
TRBJ2-1 | TRBV14 | CASSSGTSVYNEQFF
TRBJ1-1 | TRBV19 | CASHRGVNQGAFF
TRBJ2-5 | TRBV28 | CASSSPGLQETQYF
TRBJ2-4 | TRBV6-6 | CASRNGEQAKNIQYF
TRBJ1-1 | TRBV7-2 | CASSRDRDNEAFF
TRBJ2-7 | TRBV28 | CASSGASRDSYEQYF
TRBJ2-3 | TRBV2 | CASSSRDTQYF
TRBJ1-2 | TRBV5-8 | CASSPGQGGYYGYTF